This is a list of T cell receptor beta chains from one sample in a study of neurological immune-mediated disorders. From the 5' RACE reads, TCRdb called clonotypes with MiXCR, one entry per CDR3 protein. The sample includes more than 70,000 distinct CDR3 sequences, roughly 18% of them seen just once. The sample consisted of PBMCs. The receptors come from a woman aged 35 to 49 in good health. Each CDR3 is given with its conserved first and last residue. The D gene is left open where the match is weak. Rows may omit the clone size; those that give it use once, few, many or a size class.

cdr3_aa cdr3_nt d_call clone_size j_call v_call
CASSLPGTGGDYGDTF TGTGCCAGCAGCTTGCCCGGGACAGGGGGTGACTATGGAGACACCTTC TRBD1 - TRBJ1-2 TRBV5-4
CASGTSGTDTQYF TGCGCCAGCGGGACTAGCGGCACAGATACGCAGTATTTT TRBD2 - TRBJ2-3 TRBV4-1
CAISESSSGATDTQYF TGTGCCATCAGTGAGTCGAGCAGCGGGGCGACAGATACGCAGTATTTT TRBD2 many TRBJ2-3 TRBV10-3
CASSYERGGIDTGELFF TGTGCCAGCAGTTACGAGCGGGGGGGCATCGACACCGGTGAGCTGTTTTTT TRBD2 once TRBJ2-2 TRBV6-2/TRBV6-3
CASSYGPEGYTF TGTGCCAGCAGTTACGGCCCTGAAGGCTACACCTTC - many TRBJ1-2 TRBV6-5
CASSLAGTGLETQYF TGCGCCAGCAGCTTGGCCGGGACGGGGCTCGAGACCCAGTACTTC - many TRBJ2-5 TRBV5-1
CSVVPGGEGEQYF TGCAGCGTTGTTCCCGGGGGGGAAGGCGAGCAGTACTTC TRBD2 many TRBJ2-7 TRBV29-1
CASSPGTGENTEAFF TGTGCCAGCTCACCAGGAACAGGGGAGAACACTGAAGCTTTCTTT TRBD1 few TRBJ1-1 TRBV18
CASSLSSGEEKLFF TGTGCCAGCAGTTTATCCAGCGGAGAAGAAAAACTGTTTTTT - many TRBJ1-4 TRBV28
CASSLQGSGEDFF TGTGCCAGCAGTCTACAGGGGAGCGGAGAAGATTTCTTT TRBD1 - TRBJ1-1 TRBV12-3/TRBV12-4
CASSYDSPDTQYF TGTGCCAGCAGCTACGACAGCCCAGATACGCAGTATTTT - many TRBJ2-3 TRBV5-6
CSARDRVGDTQYF TGCAGTGCTCGGGACAGGGTGGGAGATACGCAGTATTTT TRBD1 many TRBJ2-3 TRBV20-1
CASSHRENTEAFF TGCGCCAGCAGCCACAGGGAGAACACTGAAGCTTTCTTT - many TRBJ1-1 TRBV4-3
CASTGTSGGRQFF TGTGCCAGCACCGGGACTAGCGGGGGGAGGCAGTTCTTC TRBD2 - TRBJ2-1 TRBV7-2
CASNLSQGPGGAGGEIF TGTGCCAGCAATCTATCGCAGGGGCCGGGCGGGGCGGGGGGCGAGATCTTC TRBD2 many TRBJ2-1 TRBV28
CAWSGYNQPQHF TGTGCCTGGAGTGGGTACAATCAGCCCCAGCATTTT - - TRBJ1-5 TRBV30
CASRDGTGRNTQYF TGTGCCAGCAGGGACGGGACAGGGCGCAATACGCAGTATTTT TRBD1 many TRBJ2-3 TRBV2
CASSPGGGRRDEQYF TGCGCCAGCAGCCCCGGGGGGGGGAGGAGAGACGAGCAGTACTTC TRBD2 many TRBJ2-7 TRBV5-1
CASSLALKPSTDTQYF TGTGCCAGCAGCTTAGCCCTAAAACCTAGCACAGATACGCAGTATTTT - many TRBJ2-3 TRBV7-2
CSARERGGLAGTNTGELFF TGCAGTGCTAGAGAAAGGGGGGGACTAGCGGGCACGAACACCGGGGAGCTGTTTTTT TRBD2 many TRBJ2-2 TRBV20-1
CASSPKTSGVVETQYF TGCGCCAGCAGCCCAAAGACTAGCGGGGTAGTAGAGACCCAGTACTTC TRBD2 many TRBJ2-5 TRBV5-1
CATSSTGSSYNEQFF TGTGCCACCAGCAGCACAGGGAGCTCCTACAATGAGCAGTTCTTC - many TRBJ2-1 TRBV15
CSASGLNYGYTF TGCAGTGCTAGTGGGCTAAACTATGGCTACACCTTC - many TRBJ1-2 TRBV20-1
CASSVPEGANTEAFF TGCGCCAGCAGCGTGCCTGAGGGGGCTAACACTGAAGCTTTCTTT TRBD1 many TRBJ1-1 TRBV5-1
CATNDGRGKGQPQHF TGTGCCACCAATGACGGCAGGGGAAAGGGTCAGCCCCAGCATTTT - many TRBJ1-5 TRBV2
CASSEGGTGELFF TGTGCCAGCAGTGAAGGGGGTACCGGGGAGCTGTTTTTT - many TRBJ2-2 TRBV25-1
CASSPGSSKEGATNEKLFF TGTGCCAGCAGCCCAGGGTCGAGTAAAGAAGGAGCAACTAATGAAAAACTGTTTTTT - many TRBJ1-4 TRBV7-2
CASTRLADFYNEQFF TGTGCCAGCACCCGTCTAGCGGACTTCTACAATGAGCAGTTCTTC TRBD2 many TRBJ2-1 TRBV7-2
CASSGSGGLNYGYTF TGTGCCAGCAGCGGATCCGGGGGTTTGAACTATGGCTACACCTTC - - TRBJ1-2 TRBV9
CRPGQGNYGYTF TGCAGACCTGGACAGGGAAACTATGGCTACACCTTC TRBD1 - TRBJ1-2 TRBV20-1
CASSLADRWDQPQHF TGTGCCAGCAGCTTGGCCGATCGGTGGGATCAGCCCCAGCATTTT - many TRBJ1-5 TRBV5-5
CSAPTRNPSGITDTQYF TGCAGTGCTCCGACCCGGAACCCTAGCGGGATCACAGATACGCAGTATTTT TRBD2 few TRBJ2-3 TRBV20-1
CSADRGPGFYNEQFF TGCAGTGCTGACAGGGGGCCGGGGTTTTACAATGAGCAGTTCTTC TRBD1 many TRBJ2-1 TRBV20-1
CASSRSGGAPTDTQYF TGCGCCAGCAGCCGCAGCGGGGGGGCCCCTACAGATACGCAGTATTTT TRBD2 many TRBJ2-3 TRBV4-3
CASSLGSGINEQFF TGCGCCAGCAGCTTGGGTTCGGGCATCAATGAGCAGTTCTTC - - TRBJ2-1 TRBV5-1
CASSSGGYTEAFF TGTGCCAGCAGTTCAGGGGGGTACACTGAAGCTTTCTTT TRBD1 many TRBJ1-1 TRBV28
CATSRSGTGEVETQYF TGTGCCACCAGCAGATCTGGGACGGGGGAGGTGGAGACCCAGTACTTC - many TRBJ2-5 TRBV15
CASTKERYRANTGELFF TGTGCCAGCACCAAAGAACGTTACAGGGCGAACACCGGGGAGCTGTTTTTT - many TRBJ2-2 TRBV12-3/TRBV12-4
CASIPGGSGNTIYF TGTGCCAGCATCCCCGGGGGGTCTGGAAACACCATATATTTT - many TRBJ1-3 TRBV12-3/TRBV12-4
CASSLMRGTDTQYF TGTGCCAGCAGTTTAATGAGGGGGACAGATACGCAGTATTTT - many TRBJ2-3 TRBV12-3/TRBV12-4
CASSLASPGNTIYF TGCGCCAGCAGCTTGGCCTCCCCCGGAAACACCATATATTTT - many TRBJ1-3 TRBV5-1
CASSYGDYGYTF TGTGCCAGCAGTTATGGGGACTACGGCTACACCTTC - many TRBJ1-2 TRBV12-3/TRBV12-4
CASTDRPWGGYTF TGTGCCAGCACTGACAGACCATGGGGTGGCTACACCTTC - few TRBJ1-2 TRBV12-3/TRBV12-4
CSAPVPTEAFF TGCAGTGCTCCCGTTCCCACTGAAGCTTTCTTT - many TRBJ1-1 TRBV20-1
CASSQDSGLAYNEQFF TGTGCCAGCAGCCAAGATTCGGGACTAGCCTACAATGAGCAGTTCTTC TRBD2 few TRBJ2-1 TRBV4-2
CASSPGQARGPQHF TGCGCCAGCAGCCCCGGACAGGCTCGGGGGCCCCAGCATTTT TRBD1 many TRBJ1-5 TRBV5-1
CASSLRGNKDTQYF TGCGCCAGCTCTTTAAGGGGTAACAAAGATACGCAGTATTTT - once TRBJ2-3 TRBV4-3
CASSLFQQTGGANVLTF TGCGCCAGCAGCTTGTTTCAGCAGACTGGGGGGGCCAACGTCCTGACTTTC - - TRBJ2-6 TRBV5-1
CASSLGGHNSGNTIYF TGTGCCAGCAGCTTAGGGGGACATAACTCTGGAAACACCATATATTTT - many TRBJ1-3 TRBV7-2
CATSDYRGGTEAFF TGTGCCACCAGTGATTACAGGGGGGGCACTGAAGCTTTCTTT TRBD1 - TRBJ1-1 TRBV24-1
CSARDPAGGRETKNIQYF TGCAGTGCTAGAGATCCAGCGGGGGGCCGCGAGACCAAAAACATTCAGTACTTC TRBD2 many TRBJ2-4 TRBV20-1
CASSFLGLAGGSTGELFF TGTGCCAGCAGTTTCCTGGGACTAGCGGGGGGGAGCACCGGGGAGCTGTTTTTT TRBD2 many TRBJ2-2 TRBV6-5
CASSKGRPLRGRETQYF TGTGCCAGCAGCAAAGGCCGGCCACTCAGGGGGCGAGAGACCCAGTACTTC - few TRBJ2-5 TRBV21-1
CASSLDGLSSYNEQFF TGCGCCAGCAGCTTGGACGGCTTGAGCTCCTACAATGAGCAGTTCTTC - many TRBJ2-1 TRBV5-1
CASSLGPTKNIQYF TGTGCCAGCAGCTTAGGCCCTACCAAAAACATTCAGTACTTC - many TRBJ2-4 TRBV7-2
CASSLQGGRAYEQYF TGTGCCAGCAGTTTACAGGGCGGGAGGGCTTACGAGCAGTACTTC TRBD2 - TRBJ2-7 TRBV27
CASSLWARAAGNTIYF TGCGCCAGCAGCCTTTGGGCCAGGGCAGCTGGAAACACCATATATTTT - - TRBJ1-3 TRBV5-1
CASSLAPENTEAFF TGTGCCAGCAGCTTAGCCCCGGAGAACACTGAAGCTTTCTTT - many TRBJ1-1 TRBV7-2
CSAPSQGASNQPQHF TGCAGTGCTCCGTCCCAGGGGGCAAGCAATCAGCCCCAGCATTTT TRBD1 many TRBJ1-5 TRBV20-1